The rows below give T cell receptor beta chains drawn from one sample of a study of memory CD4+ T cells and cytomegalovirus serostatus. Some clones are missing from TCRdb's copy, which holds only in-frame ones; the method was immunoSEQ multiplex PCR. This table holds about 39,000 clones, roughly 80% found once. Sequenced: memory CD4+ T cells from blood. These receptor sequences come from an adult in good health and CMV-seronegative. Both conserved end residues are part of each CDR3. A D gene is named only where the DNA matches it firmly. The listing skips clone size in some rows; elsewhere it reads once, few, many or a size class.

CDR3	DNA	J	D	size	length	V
CASSLKYSGGPDTQYF	TGTGCCAGCAGCTTAAAATATAGCGGGGGACCAGATACGCAGTATTTT	TRBJ2-3	TRBD2	NA	16	TRBV11-2
CASSWGQGKNTEAFF	TGTGCCAGCAGCTGGGGACAGGGGAAGAACACTGAAGCTTTCTTT	TRBJ1-1	TRBD1	NA	15	TRBV5-4
CASSPQGDHYGYTF	TGCGCCAGCAGCCCCCAGGGAGACCACTATGGCTACACCTTC	TRBJ1-2	NA	NA	14	TRBV4-1
CASSSSVANTGELFF	TGCGCCAGCAGTTCAAGCGTAGCGAACACCGGGGAGCTGTTTTTT	TRBJ2-2	NA	NA	15	TRBV10-1
CASSYGFLNTEAFF	TGTGCCAGCAGTTATGGGTTTTTGAACACTGAAGCTTTCTTT	TRBJ1-1	NA	NA	14	TRBV6-5
CAISERLRSYEQYF	TGTGCCATCAGTGAACGGCTTCGCTCCTACGAGCAGTACTTC	TRBJ2-7	NA	NA	14	TRBV10-3
CASSYAGAGYGYTF	TGTGCCAGCAGTTACGCAGGGGCCGGCTATGGCTACACCTTC	TRBJ1-2	NA	NA	14	TRBV6-5
CASSKTTGDGNQPQHF	TGTGCCAGTAGTAAGACAACAGGGGACGGCAATCAGCCCCAGCATTTT	TRBJ1-5	TRBD1	medium-sized	16	TRBV19
CASSPRTRASQETQYF	TGTGCCAGCAGCCCCCGGACTAGGGCCTCGCAAGAGACCCAGTACTTC	TRBJ2-5	TRBD2	NA	16	TRBV7-6
CASTPLSTDTQYF	TGTGCCAGCACCCCCCTCAGCACAGATACGCAGTATTTT	TRBJ2-3	NA	NA	13	TRBV2
CASSPAEYEQYF	TGTGCCAGCAGCCCAGCTGAGTACGAGCAGTACTTC	TRBJ2-7	NA	NA	12	TRBV7-9
CASSLLGRNTEAFF	TGTGCCAGCAGCTTATTGGGCAGGAACACTGAAGCTTTCTTT	TRBJ1-1	NA	NA	14	TRBV13
CASSPLRGGRETQYF	TGTGCCAGCAGCCCTCTGCGGGGGGGCCGGGAGACCCAGTACTTC	TRBJ2-5	TRBD2	NA	15	TRBV7-9
CASSVDRSPLHF	TGTGCCAGCAGTGTGGACCGGTCACCCCTCCACTTT	TRBJ1-6	NA	NA	12	TRBV6-1
CASSPSMNTEAFF	TGTGCCAGCAGTCCTTCGATGAACACTGAAGCTTTCTTT	TRBJ1-1	NA	NA	13	TRBV27
CSVAGDMDQPQHF	TGCAGCGTGGCGGGGGACATGGACCAGCCCCAGCATTTT	TRBJ1-5	NA	NA	13	TRBV29-1
CASSFSSGGSGNTIYF	TGTGCCAGCAGCTTTTCATCGGGAGGCTCTGGAAACACCATATATTTT	TRBJ1-3	NA	once	16	TRBV11-3
CASIARTGKNEQFF	TGTGCCAGCATCGCCCGGACAGGGAAAAATGAGCAGTTCTTC	TRBJ2-1	TRBD1	once	14	TRBV27
CASSSYNQPQHF	TGTGCCAGCAGTTCATACAATCAGCCCCAGCATTTT	TRBJ1-5	NA	NA	12	TRBV27
CASSGLFQGAMNTEAFF	TGTGCCAGCAGCGGATTGTTCCAGGGGGCAATGAACACTGAAGCTTTCTTT	TRBJ1-1	TRBD1	NA	17	TRBV5-6
CAWSVRGARGYTF	TGTGCCTGGAGTGTACGGGGGGCGCGGGGCTACACCTTC	TRBJ1-2	NA	NA	13	TRBV30
CASSLDIGRVWDNQPQHF	TGTGCCAGCAGCTTAGATATCGGCCGGGTATGGGATAATCAGCCCCAGCATTTT	TRBJ1-5	NA	medium-sized	18	TRBV7-9
CASINLAGGGQFF	TGTGCCAGTATTAATCTAGCGGGGGGCGGGCAGTTCTTC	TRBJ2-1	TRBD2	few	13	TRBV27
CASSFPQGREKLFF	TGTGCCAGCAGTTTCCCACAGGGTCGAGAAAAACTGTTTTTT	TRBJ1-4	NA	NA	14	TRBV28
CASSLKVGRGEQYF	TGTGCCAGCAGCTTGAAGGTTGGGAGGGGAGAGCAGTACTTC	TRBJ2-7	TRBD2	NA	14	TRBV5-8
CASSRSRSDQPQHF	TGTGCCAGTAGTAGATCAAGGTCTGATCAGCCCCAGCATTTT	TRBJ1-5	NA	NA	14	TRBV19
CASKSDRQTFNEKLFF	TGTGCCAGTAAATCGGATCGCCAGACCTTTAATGAAAAACTGTTTTTT	TRBJ1-4	NA	NA	16	TRBV19
CATKGLTGGELFF	TGTGCCACCAAAGGCCTAACCGGCGGGGAGCTGTTTTTT	TRBJ2-2	NA	NA	13	TRBV11-2
CASSDLSGGSGQPQHF	TGTGCCAGCAGTGATTTGTCAGGGGGCTCGGGACAGCCCCAGCATTTT	TRBJ1-5	TRBD1	NA	16	TRBV2
CASSPRTGSYEQYF	TGTGCCAGTAGTCCCCGGACAGGCTCCTACGAGCAGTACTTC	TRBJ2-7	TRBD1	few	14	TRBV19
CASSPGTADEQYF	TGTGCCAGCTCACCAGGGACGGCGGACGAGCAGTACTTC	TRBJ2-7	NA	NA	13	TRBV18
CATFTVGYTF	TGTGCCACCTTCACTGTTGGCTACACCTTC	TRBJ1-2	NA	few	10	TRBV6-6
CASSATGVDYEQYF	TGTGCCAGCAGTGCGACAGGGGTGGACTACGAGCAGTACTTC	TRBJ2-7	TRBD1	NA	14	TRBV2
CASSLAGASGGEEQFF	TGCGCCAGCAGCTTGGCCGGGGCTAGCGGGGGCGAAGAGCAGTTCTTC	TRBJ2-1	TRBD2	NA	16	TRBV5-1
CASSQERMRGLHGELFF	TGTGCCAGCAGCCAAGAACGCATGCGGGGGCTTCACGGGGAGCTGTTTTTT	TRBJ2-2	NA	NA	17	TRBV4-2
CASSLGGQLRHNEQFF	TGTGCCAGCAGCTTAGGGGGACAGCTCCGTCACAATGAGCAGTTCTTC	TRBJ2-1	TRBD1	NA	16	TRBV11-3
CSVVSNYGYTF	TGCAGCGTTGTGTCTAACTATGGCTACACCTTC	TRBJ1-2	NA	NA	11	TRBV29-1
CASSDRSSGNTIYF	TGTGCCAGCAGTGACAGGTCTTCTGGAAACACCATATATTTT	TRBJ1-3	NA	NA	14	TRBV25-1
CASSLGGSSNQPQHF	TGTGCCAGCAGCTTAGGGGGGAGCAGCAATCAGCCCCAGCATTTT	TRBJ1-5	NA	NA	15	TRBV7-9
CASGPGTQYQPQHF	TGTGCTAGTGGTCCCGGGACACAGTATCAGCCCCAGCATTTT	TRBJ1-5	NA	few	14	TRBV12-5
CASSWTTPPPDTQYF	TGCGCCAGCAGCTGGACTACCCCGCCCCCAGATACGCAGTATTTT	TRBJ2-3	NA	NA	15	TRBV5-1
CASSTAEGVYEQYF	TGTGCCAGCAGCACTGCGGAGGGTGTATACGAGCAGTACTTC	TRBJ2-7	NA	NA	14	TRBV7-2
CASSLARRGSGYTF	TGTGCCAGCAGCTTAGCGCGCCGGGGCTCTGGCTACACCTTC	TRBJ1-2	NA	NA	14	TRBV7-2
CASSQGDTAGNQPQHF	TGTGCCAGCAGCCAGGGGGACACTGCTGGCAATCAGCCCCAGCATTTT	TRBJ1-5	NA	NA	16	TRBV4-2
CASSLDLREGNSPLHF	TGTGCCAGCAGCTTAGATTTGAGGGAGGGAAATTCACCCCTCCACTTT	TRBJ1-6	NA	NA	16	TRBV11-2
CASSPRALNTEAFF	TGTGCCAGCAGCCCCCGGGCGCTGAACACTGAAGCTTTCTTT	TRBJ1-1	NA	NA	14	TRBV7-9